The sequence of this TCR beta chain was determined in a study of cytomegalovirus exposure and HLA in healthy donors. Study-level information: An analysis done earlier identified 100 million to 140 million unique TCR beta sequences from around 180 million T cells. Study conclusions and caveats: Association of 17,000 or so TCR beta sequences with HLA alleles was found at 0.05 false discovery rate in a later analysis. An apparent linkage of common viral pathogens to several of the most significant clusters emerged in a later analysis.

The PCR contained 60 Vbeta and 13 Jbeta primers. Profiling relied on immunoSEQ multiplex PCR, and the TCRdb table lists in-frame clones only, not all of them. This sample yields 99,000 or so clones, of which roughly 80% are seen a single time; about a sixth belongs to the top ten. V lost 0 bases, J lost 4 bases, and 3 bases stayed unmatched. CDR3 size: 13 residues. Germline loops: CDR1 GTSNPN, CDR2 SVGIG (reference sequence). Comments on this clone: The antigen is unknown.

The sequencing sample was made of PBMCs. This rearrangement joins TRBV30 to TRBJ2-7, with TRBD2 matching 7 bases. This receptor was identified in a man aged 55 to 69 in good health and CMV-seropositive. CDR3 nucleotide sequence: TGTGCCTGGAGTGTACTGGGGGGGTACGAGCAGTACTTC. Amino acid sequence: CAWSVLGGYEQYF.